This T cell receptor (beta chain) was sequenced during a study of T cells in Graves' hyperthyroidism and ophthalmopathy. On the study more broadly: Peripheral blood was taken when the disease was first diagnosed, before any treatment began.

The table lists this clonotype with many counts. The CDR3 extends over 18 amino acids. With 5 bases removed from V and 2 bases from J, the gap between germline ends came to 23 bases. Germline CDR1 and CDR2: PRHDT and FYEKMQ (reference sequence). Subjects with ophthalmopathy showed a Clinical Activity Score no lower than 3, a NOSPECS grade no lower than 4, and a duration shorter than 3 months. Each 10 ml fresh peripheral blood draw supplied the PBMCs. TCR beta CDR3 sequences were amplified from RNA transcripts. The HTBI primer set drove a first-round RT-PCR of the TCR CDR3. TCRdb fed the multiplex PCR reads into MiXCR, producing one record per CDR3 protein. This table has fewer than 450,000 distinct CDR3 sequences, more than 12% appearing once.

The sequenced sample was blood. The receptor was isolated from a middle-aged man with Graves' ophthalmopathy. V usage is TRBV13 and J usage is TRBJ2-3; the D gene is possibly TRBD2 (6 bases). This CDR3 is CASSTPSGVRDPTDTQYF. CDR3 bases: TGTGCCAGCAGCACCCCATCGGGAGTACGGGACCCCACAGATACGCAGTATTTT.